This TCR beta chain was identified in a study of long-term antiretroviral therapy in people with HIV. V was cut by 1 base and J by 7 bases, with 11 bases left in between. The CDR3 loop spans 14 amino acids. Looked up from germline, CDR1 is LNHNV and CDR2 is YYDKDF (reference sequence). The assay used was immunoSEQ (version v3.0), run at survey level. The method was immunoSEQ multiplex PCR; TCRdb's version includes in-frame clones alone and lacks a portion of them. The sample contains tens of thousands of clones, over 90% of which appear only once. V usage is TRBV15 and J usage is TRBJ1-5; no firm D call. This receptor was taken from a woman in her forties with HIV. The sequencing here drew on unsorted PBMCs, taken 7.6 years after starting antiretroviral therapy. The CDR3 DNA sequence: TGTGCCACCAGCAGAGGGACCCCCGGGCAGCCCCAGCATTTT. It specifies CATSRGTPGQPQHF. Full variable domain (outside the CDR3, taken from reference TRBV15 and TRBJ1-5): DAMVIQNPRYQVTQFGKPVTLSCSQTLNHNVMYWYQQKSSQAPKLLFHYYDKDFNNEADTPDNFQSRRPNTSFCFLDIRSPGLGDTAMYLCATSRGTPGQPQHFGDGTRLSIL.